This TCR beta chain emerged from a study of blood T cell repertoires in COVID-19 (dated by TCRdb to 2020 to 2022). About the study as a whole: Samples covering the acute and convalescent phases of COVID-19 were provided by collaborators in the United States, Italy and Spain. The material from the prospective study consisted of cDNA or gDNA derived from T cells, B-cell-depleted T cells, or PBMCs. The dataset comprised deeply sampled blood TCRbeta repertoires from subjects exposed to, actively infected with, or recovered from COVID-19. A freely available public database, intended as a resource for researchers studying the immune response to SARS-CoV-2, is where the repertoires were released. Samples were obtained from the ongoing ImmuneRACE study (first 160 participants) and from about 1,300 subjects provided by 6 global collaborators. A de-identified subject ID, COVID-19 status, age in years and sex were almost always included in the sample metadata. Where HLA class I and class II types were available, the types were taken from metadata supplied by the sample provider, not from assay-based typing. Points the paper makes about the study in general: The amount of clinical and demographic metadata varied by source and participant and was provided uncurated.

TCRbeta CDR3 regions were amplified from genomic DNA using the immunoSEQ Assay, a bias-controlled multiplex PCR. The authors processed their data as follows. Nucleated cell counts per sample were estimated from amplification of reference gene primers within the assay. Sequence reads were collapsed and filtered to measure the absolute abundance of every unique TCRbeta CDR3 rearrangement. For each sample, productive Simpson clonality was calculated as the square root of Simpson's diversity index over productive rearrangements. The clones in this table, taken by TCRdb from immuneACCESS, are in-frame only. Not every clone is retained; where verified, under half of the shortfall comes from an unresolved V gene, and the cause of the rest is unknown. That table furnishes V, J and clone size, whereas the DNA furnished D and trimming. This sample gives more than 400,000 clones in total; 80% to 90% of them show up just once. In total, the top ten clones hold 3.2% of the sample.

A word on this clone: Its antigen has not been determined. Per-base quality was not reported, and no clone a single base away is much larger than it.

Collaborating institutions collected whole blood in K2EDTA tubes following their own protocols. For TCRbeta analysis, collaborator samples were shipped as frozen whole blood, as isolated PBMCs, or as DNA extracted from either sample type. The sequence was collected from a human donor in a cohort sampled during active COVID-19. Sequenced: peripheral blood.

This receptor carries the CDR3 CASSQDTDRATGELFF. The base sequence is TGTGCCAGCAGCCAAGATACAGACAGGGCTACCGGGGAGCTGTTTTTT. The chain links TRBV4-2 with TRBJ2-2; TRBD1 agrees with 7 junctional bases. V is cut back by 0 bases and J by 5 bases, with 6 bases in the junction unmatched. Per the germline V gene, LGHNA is the CDR1 and YNFKEQ is the CDR2. Taken from cysteine to phenylalanine, the CDR3 has 16 residues. Of all the DNA, just the CDR3 is kept, 48 bases in frame from base 1.